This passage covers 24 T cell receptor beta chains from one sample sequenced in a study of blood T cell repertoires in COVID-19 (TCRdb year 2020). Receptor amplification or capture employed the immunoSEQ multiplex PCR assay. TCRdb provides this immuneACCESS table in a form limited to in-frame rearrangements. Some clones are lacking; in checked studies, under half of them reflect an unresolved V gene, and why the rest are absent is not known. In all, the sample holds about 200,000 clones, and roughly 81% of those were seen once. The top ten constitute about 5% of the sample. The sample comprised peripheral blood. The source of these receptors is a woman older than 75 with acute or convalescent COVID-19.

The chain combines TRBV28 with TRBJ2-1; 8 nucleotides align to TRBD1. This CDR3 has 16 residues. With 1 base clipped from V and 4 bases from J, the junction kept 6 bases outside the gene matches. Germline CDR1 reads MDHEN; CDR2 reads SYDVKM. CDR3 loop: CASSLYGQGTYNEQFF. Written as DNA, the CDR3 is TGTGCCAGCAGTTTATATGGACAGGGTACGTACAATGAGCAGTTCTTC.

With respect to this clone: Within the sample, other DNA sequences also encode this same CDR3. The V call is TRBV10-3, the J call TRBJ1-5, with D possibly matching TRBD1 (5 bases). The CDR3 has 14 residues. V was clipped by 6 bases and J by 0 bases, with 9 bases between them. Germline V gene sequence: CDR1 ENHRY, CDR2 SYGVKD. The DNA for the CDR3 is TGTGCCATCAGCGGGGGTTATAGCAATCAGCCCCAGCATTTT. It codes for CAISGGYSNQPQHF.

CDR3 bases: TGTGCCAGCAGTTCCCTGAGGAGCGAGCAGTTCTTC. It translates to CASSSLRSEQFF. The V call is TRBV7-2, the J call TRBJ2-1; D is ambiguous. Trimming left V 6 bases short and J 10 bases short, with 13 bases between. The CDR3 spans 12 residues. Germline CDR1 SGHTA, CDR2 FQGNSA.

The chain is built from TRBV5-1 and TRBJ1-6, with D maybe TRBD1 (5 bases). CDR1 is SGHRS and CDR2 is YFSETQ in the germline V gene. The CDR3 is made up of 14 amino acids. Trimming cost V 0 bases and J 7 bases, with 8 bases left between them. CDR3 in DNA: TGCGCCAGCAGCTTGGAGGCAGGGAATTCACCCCTCCACTTT. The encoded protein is CASSLEAGNSPLHF.

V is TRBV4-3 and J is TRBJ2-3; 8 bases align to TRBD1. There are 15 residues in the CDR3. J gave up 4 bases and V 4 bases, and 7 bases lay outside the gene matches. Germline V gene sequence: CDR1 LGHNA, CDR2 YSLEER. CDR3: CASSLQTGVSDTQYF. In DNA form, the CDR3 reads TGCGCCAGCAGCCTGCAGACAGGGGTTTCAGATACGCAGTATTTT.

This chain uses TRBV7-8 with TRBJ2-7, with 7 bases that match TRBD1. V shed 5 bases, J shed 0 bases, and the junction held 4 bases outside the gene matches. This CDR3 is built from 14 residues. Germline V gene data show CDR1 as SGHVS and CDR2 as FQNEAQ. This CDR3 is CASSPRDSSYEQYF. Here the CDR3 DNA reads TGTGCCAGCAGCCCCCGGGACAGCTCCTACGAGCAGTACTTC.

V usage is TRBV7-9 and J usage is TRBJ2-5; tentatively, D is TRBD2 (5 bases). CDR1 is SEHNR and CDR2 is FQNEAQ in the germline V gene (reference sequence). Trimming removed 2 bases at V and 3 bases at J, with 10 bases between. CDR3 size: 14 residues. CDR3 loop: CASSLYGKEETQYF. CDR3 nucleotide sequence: TGTGCCAGCAGCTTATACGGGAAGGAAGAGACCCAGTACTTC.

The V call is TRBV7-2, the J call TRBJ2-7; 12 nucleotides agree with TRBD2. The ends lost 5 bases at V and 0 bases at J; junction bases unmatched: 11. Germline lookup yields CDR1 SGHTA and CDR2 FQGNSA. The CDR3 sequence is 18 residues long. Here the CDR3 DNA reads TGTGCCAGCAGCCGCGGGACTAGCGGGCAAAGGAGCTCCTACGAGCAGTACTTC. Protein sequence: CASSRGTSGQRSSYEQYF.

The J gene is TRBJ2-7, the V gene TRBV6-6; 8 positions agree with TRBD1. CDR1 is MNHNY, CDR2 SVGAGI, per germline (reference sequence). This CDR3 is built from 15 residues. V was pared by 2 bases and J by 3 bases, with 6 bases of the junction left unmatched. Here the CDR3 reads CASSYGGTGGYEQYF. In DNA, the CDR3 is TGTGCCAGCAGTTACGGCGGGACAGGAGGCTACGAGCAGTACTTC.

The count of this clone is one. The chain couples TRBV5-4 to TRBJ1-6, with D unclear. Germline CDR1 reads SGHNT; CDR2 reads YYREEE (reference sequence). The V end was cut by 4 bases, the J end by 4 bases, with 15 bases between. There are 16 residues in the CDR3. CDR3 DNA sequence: TGTGCCAGCAGCCCCGGAAAGGCGGCTTATAATTCACCCCTCCACTTT. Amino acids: CASSPGKAAYNSPLHF.

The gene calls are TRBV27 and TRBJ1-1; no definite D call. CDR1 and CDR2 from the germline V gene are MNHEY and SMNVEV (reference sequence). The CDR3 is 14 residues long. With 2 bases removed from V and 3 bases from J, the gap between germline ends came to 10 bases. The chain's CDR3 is CASSLTRRDTEAFF. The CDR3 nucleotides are TGTGCCAGCAGTTTAACCCGGAGGGACACTGAAGCTTTCTTT.

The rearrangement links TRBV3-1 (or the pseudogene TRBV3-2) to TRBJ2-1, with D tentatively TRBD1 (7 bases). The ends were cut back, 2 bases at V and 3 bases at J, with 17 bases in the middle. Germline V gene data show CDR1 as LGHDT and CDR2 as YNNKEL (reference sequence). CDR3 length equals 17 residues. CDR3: CASSQIGQGGGYNEQFF. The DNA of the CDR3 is TGTGCCAGCAGCCAAATTGGGCAGGGGGGTGGCTACAATGAGCAGTTCTTC.

This CDR3 is CASSPRTGISNQPQHF. In DNA form, the CDR3 reads TGTGCCAGCAGCCCACGGACAGGGATTAGCAATCAGCCCCAGCATTTT. The V gene is TRBV5-5, the J gene TRBJ1-5, with 8 bases fitting TRBD1. The germline gives CDR1 SGHKS, CDR2 YYEKEE (reference sequence). V lost 4 bases, J lost 0 bases, and 6 bases stayed unmatched. The CDR3 covers 16 residues.

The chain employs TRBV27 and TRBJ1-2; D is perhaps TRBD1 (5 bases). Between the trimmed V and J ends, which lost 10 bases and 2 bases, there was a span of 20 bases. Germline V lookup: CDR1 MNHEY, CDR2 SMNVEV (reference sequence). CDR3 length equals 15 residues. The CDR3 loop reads CATRDGGGANYGYTF. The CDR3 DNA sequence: TGTGCCACACGAGACGGCGGAGGGGCGAACTATGGCTACACCTTC.

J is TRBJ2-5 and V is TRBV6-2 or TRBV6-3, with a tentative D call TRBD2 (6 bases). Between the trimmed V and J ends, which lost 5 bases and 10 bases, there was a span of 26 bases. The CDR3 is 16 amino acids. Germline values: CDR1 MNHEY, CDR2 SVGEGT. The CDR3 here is CASSRPVLIVGGGQYF. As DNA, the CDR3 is TGTGCCAGCAGTCGGCCCGTACTCATAGTGGGGGGAGGCCAGTACTTC.

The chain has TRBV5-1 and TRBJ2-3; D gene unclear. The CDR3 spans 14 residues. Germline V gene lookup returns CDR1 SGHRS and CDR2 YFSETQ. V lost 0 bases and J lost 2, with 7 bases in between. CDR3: CASSLDAVTDTQYF. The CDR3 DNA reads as TGCGCCAGCAGCTTGGATGCAGTCACAGATACGCAGTATTTT.

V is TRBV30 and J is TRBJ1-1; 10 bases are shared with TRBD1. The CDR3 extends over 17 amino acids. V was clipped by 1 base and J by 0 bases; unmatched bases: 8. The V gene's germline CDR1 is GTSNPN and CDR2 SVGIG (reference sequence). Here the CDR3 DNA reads TGTGCCTGGAGTGGGACAGGGGGTTCTCCCATGAACACTGAAGCTTTCTTT. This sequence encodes CAWSGTGGSPMNTEAFF.

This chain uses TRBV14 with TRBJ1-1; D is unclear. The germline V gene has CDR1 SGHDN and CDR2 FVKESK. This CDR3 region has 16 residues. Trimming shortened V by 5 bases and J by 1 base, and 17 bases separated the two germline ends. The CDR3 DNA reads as TGTGCCAGCAGCGTCCTCGGCGGAAAAAAGAACACTGAAGCTTTCTTT. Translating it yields CASSVLGGKKNTEAFF.

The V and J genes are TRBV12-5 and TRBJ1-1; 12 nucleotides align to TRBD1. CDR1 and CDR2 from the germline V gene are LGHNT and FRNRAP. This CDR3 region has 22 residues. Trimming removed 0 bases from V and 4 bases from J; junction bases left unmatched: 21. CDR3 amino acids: CASGLVASRFRDRGLVGTEAFF. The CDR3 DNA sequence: TGTGCTAGTGGTTTGGTAGCAAGTAGGTTCCGGGACAGGGGGCTAGTGGGCACTGAAGCTTTCTTT.

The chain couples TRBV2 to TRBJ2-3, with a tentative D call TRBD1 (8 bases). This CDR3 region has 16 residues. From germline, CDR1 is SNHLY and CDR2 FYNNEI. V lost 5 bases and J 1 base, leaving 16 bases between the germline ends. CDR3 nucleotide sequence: TGTGCCAGCAGTTACAGGGGGGGAATCGGCACAGATACGCAGTATTTT. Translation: CASSYRGGIGTDTQYF.

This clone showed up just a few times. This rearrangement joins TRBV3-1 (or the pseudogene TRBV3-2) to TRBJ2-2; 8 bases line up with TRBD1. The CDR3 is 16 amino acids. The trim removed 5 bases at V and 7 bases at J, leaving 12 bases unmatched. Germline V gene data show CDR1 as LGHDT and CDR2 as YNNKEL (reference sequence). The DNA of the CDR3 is TGTGCCAGCAGCAACCAACAGGGGGGTTCCAGCGGGGAGCTGTTTTTT. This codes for CASSNQQGGSSGELFF.

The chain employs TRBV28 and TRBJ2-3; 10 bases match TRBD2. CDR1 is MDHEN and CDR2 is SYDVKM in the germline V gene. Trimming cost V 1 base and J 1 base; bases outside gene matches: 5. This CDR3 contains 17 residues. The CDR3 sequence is CASSLYRGLAGTDTQYF. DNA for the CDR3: TGTGCCAGCAGTTTATATCGCGGACTAGCGGGCACAGATACGCAGTATTTT.

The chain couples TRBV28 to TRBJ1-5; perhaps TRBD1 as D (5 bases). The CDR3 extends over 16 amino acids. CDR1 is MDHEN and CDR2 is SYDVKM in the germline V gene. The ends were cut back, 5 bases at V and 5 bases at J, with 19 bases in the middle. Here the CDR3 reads CASSRSRGGSDQPQHF. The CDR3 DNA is TGTGCCAGCAGTCGTTCAAGGGGTGGTAGTGATCAGCCCCAGCATTTT.

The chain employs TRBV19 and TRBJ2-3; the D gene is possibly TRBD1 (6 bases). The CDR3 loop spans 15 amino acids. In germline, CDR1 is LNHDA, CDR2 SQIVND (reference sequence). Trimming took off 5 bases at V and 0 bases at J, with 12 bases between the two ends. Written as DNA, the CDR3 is TGTGCCAGTAGTCTACTGGGGGCAAGCACAGATACGCAGTATTTT. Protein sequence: CASSLLGASTDTQYF.